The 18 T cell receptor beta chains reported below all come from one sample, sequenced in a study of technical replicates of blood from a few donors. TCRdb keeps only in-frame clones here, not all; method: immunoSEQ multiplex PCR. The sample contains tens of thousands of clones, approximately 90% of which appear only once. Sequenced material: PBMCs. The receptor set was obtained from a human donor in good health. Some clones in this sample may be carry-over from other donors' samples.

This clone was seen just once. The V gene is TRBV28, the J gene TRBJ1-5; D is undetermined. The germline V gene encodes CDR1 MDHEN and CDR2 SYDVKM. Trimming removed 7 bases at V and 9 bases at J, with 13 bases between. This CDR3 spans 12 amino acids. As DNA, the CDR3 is TGTGCCAGCACCTCCAGGCAGTTGCCCCAGCATTTT. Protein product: CASTSRQLPQHF.

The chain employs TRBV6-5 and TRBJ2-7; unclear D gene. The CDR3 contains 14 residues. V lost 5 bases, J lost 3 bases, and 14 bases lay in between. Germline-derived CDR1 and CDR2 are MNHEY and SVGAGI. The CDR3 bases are TGTGCCAGCAGTCCCCTCTTAACAAGCTACGAGCAGTACTTC. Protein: CASSPLLTSYEQYF.

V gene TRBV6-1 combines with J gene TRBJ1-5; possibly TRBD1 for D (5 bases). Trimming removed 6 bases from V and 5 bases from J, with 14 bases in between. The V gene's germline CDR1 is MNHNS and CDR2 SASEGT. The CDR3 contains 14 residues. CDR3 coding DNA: TGTGCCAGCAGGAAAGACAGTACCTATCAGCCCCAGCATTTT. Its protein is CASRKDSTYQPQHF.

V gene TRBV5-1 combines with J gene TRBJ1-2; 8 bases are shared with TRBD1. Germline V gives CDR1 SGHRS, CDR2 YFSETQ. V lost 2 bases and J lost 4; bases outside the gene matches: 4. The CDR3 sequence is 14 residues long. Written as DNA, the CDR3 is TGCGCCAGCAGCTTTCAGGGGGCATTCTATGGCTACACCTTC. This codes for CASSFQGAFYGYTF.

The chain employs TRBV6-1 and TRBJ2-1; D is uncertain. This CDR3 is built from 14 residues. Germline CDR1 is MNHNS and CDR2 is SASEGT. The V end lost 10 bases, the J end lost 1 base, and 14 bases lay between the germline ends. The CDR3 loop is CAIASAGSYNEQFF. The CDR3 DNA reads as TGTGCCATCGCCAGCGCCGGTTCCTACAATGAGCAGTTCTTC.

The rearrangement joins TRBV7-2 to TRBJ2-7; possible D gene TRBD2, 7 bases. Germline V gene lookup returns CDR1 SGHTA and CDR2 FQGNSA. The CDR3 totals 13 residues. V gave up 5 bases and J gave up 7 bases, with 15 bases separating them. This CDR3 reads CASSPPGGREQYF. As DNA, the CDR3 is TGTGCCAGCAGCCCCCCCGGGGGGCGGGAGCAGTACTTC.

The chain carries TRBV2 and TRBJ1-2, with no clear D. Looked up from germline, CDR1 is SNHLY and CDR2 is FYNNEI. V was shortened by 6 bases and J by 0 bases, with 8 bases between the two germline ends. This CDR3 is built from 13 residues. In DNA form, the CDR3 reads TGTGCCAGCAGAGCGGAGACTAACTATGGCTACACCTTC. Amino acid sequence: CASRAETNYGYTF. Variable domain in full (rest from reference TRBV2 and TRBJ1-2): EPEVTQTPSHQVTQMGQEVILRCVPISNHLYFYWYRQILGQKVEFLVSFYNNEISEKSEIFDDQFSVERPDGSNFTLKIRSTKLEDSAMYFCASRAETNYGYTFGSGTRLTVV.

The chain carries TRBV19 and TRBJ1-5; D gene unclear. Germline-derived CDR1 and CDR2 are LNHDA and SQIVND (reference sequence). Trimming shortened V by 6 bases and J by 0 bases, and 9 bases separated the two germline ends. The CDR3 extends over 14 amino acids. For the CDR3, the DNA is TGTGCCAGTAGCGGGATGGGTAGCAATCAGCCCCAGCATTTT. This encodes CASSGMGSNQPQHF.

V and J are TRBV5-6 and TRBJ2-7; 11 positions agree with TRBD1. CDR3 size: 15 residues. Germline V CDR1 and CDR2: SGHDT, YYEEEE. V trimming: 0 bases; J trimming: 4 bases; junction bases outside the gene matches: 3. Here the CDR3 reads CASSLEGTGGYEQYF. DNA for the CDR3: TGTGCCAGCAGCTTGGAAGGGACAGGGGGTTACGAGCAGTACTTC.

In DNA form, the CDR3 reads TGTGCCAGCAGCGCCACCGGGACAGGGGCCTACACCTTC. It translates to CASSATGTGAYTF. The J gene is TRBJ1-2, the V gene TRBV9; 10 bases map to TRBD1. V lost 3 bases, J lost 10 bases, and 6 bases stayed unmatched. The CDR3 loop spans 13 amino acids. CDR1 SGDLS and CDR2 YYNGEE come from the germline V gene.

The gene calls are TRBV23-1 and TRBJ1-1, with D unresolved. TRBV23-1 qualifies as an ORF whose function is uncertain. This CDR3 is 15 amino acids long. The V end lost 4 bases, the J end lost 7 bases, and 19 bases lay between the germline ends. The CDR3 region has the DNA TGCGCCAGCAGTCCGCACCCAGGCCTAACTGGTGAAGCTTTCTTT. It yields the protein CASSPHPGLTGEAFF.

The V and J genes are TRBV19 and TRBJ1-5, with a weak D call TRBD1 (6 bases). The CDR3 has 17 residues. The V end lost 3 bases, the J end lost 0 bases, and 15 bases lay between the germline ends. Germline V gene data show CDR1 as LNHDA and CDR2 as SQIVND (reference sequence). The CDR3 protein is CASSIDWTANSNQPQHF. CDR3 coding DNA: TGTGCCAGTAGTATCGATTGGACAGCGAATAGCAATCAGCCCCAGCATTTT.

The DNA of the CDR3 is TGCGCCAGCAGCTTATCAGGACTGATGAACACTGAAGCTTTCTTT. Residues: CASSLSGLMNTEAFF. J is TRBJ1-1 and V is TRBV5-1; no definite D call. Germline CDR1 and CDR2: SGHRS and YFSETQ. CDR3 length equals 15 residues. The V and J ends lost 2 bases and 0 bases respectively, with 11 bases between them.

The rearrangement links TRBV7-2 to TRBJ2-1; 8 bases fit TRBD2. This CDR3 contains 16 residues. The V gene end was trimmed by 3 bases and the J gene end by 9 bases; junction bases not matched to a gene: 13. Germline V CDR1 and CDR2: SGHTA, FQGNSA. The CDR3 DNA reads TGTGCCAGCAGCTTGGCGGGGGGCTCCGCGGTGGGTGAGCAGTTCTTC. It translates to CASSLAGGSAVGEQFF.

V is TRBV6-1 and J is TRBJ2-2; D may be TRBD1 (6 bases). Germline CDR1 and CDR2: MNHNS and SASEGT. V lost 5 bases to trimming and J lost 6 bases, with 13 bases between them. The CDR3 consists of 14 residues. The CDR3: CASSTGQIAGELFF. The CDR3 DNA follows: TGTGCCAGCAGTACCGGACAGATCGCCGGGGAGCTGTTTTTT.

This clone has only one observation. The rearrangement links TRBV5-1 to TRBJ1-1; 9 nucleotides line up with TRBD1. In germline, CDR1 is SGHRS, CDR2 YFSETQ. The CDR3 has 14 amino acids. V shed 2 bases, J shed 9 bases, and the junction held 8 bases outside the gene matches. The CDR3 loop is CASSLSTGGAKAFF. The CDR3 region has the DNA TGCGCCAGCAGCTTATCGACAGGGGGGGCTAAAGCTTTCTTT.

The CDR3, as DNA: TGTGCCAGCAGTTACGTGGCACCGGGGGACAATGAGCAGTTCTTC. Translating gives CASSYVAPGDNEQFF. The chain recombines TRBV6-6 with TRBJ2-1; weak D call: TRBD2 (6 bases). Germline V gene lookup returns CDR1 MNHNY and CDR2 SVGAGI (reference sequence). This CDR3 is 15 amino acids long. Trimming pared 2 bases from V and 5 bases from J, leaving 13 bases between.

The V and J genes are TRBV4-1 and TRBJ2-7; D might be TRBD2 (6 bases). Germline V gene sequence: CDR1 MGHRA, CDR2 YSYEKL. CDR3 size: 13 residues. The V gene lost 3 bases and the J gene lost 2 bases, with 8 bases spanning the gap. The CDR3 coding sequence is TGCGCCAGCAGCCAGACTAGAACCTACGAGCAGTACTTC. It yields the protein CASSQTRTYEQYF.